Each of the 10 T cell receptor beta chains below was sequenced from the same sample in a study of T cells in pancreatic ductal adenocarcinoma. Sequencing was performed with immunoSEQ multiplex PCR; in TCRdb, only in-frame clones are kept and a portion is missing. The sample yields more than 85,000 clones, about 96% seen once. Surgery without prior neoadjuvant therapy was the treatment of the selected pancreatic ductal adenocarcinoma patients. The source material was PBMCs. Receptors were obtained from a human donor with pancreatic ductal adenocarcinoma.

The chain joins TRBV4-1 to TRBJ1-3, with D maybe TRBD1 (5 bases). V lost 1 base and J 4 bases, leaving 14 bases between the germline ends. CDR1 MGHRA and CDR2 YSYEKL come from the germline V gene. The CDR3 covers 16 residues. The CDR3 DNA reads TGCGCCAGCAGCCAAGTTGTGTCAGGGAAAGGAAACACCATATATTTT. It encodes CASSQVVSGKGNTIYF.

J is TRBJ2-3 and V is TRBV5-1; TRBD1 might be the D (6 bases). V lost 4 bases to trimming and J lost 2 bases, with 14 bases between them. The CDR3 spans 15 residues. Germline V gene lookup returns CDR1 SGHRS and CDR2 YFSETQ. The CDR3 nucleotides read TGCGCCAGCAGCAGGGGTGGACAGTTCACAGATACGCAGTATTTT. It codes for CASSRGGQFTDTQYF.

V gene TRBV5-6 combines with J gene TRBJ2-3; 13 bases fit TRBD2. The CDR3 is made up of 15 amino acids. V shed 4 bases and J 3 bases; nucleotides not matched to a gene: 2. Germline CDR1 reads SGHDT; CDR2 reads YYEEEE. CDR3 in amino acids: CASSGLAGATDTQYF. CDR3 coding DNA: TGTGCCAGCAGCGGACTAGCGGGAGCAACAGATACGCAGTATTTT.

This chain uses TRBV7-9 with TRBJ2-5; D remains unclear. CDR1 is SEHNR, CDR2 FQNEAQ, per germline (reference sequence). CDR3 size: 11 residues. The ends were cut back, 3 bases at V and 5 bases at J, with 4 bases in the middle. CDR3 region: CASSFVETQYF. The CDR3, as DNA: TGTGCCAGCAGCTTCGTGGAGACCCAGTACTTC. Filled out from reference TRBV7-9 and TRBJ2-5, the complete variable domain reads DTGVSQNPRHKITKRGQNVTFRCDPISEHNRLYWYRQTLGQGPEFLTYFQNEAQLEKSRLLSDRFSAERPKGSFSTLEIQRTEQGDSAMYLCASSFVETQYFGPGTRLLVL.

This clone was seen only once. This chain uses TRBV15 with TRBJ1-3; no firm D call. From germline, CDR1 is LNHNV and CDR2 YYDKDF (reference sequence). CDR3 length: 14 residues. With 0 bases removed from V and 2 bases from J, the gap between germline ends came to 5 bases. CDR3 protein: CATSRDRAGNTIYF. The CDR3 DNA is TGTGCCACCAGCAGAGATCGGGCTGGAAACACCATATATTTT.

This chain uses TRBV18 with TRBJ2-6; 7 bases agree with TRBD2. CDR1 KGHSH and CDR2 LQKENI come from the germline V gene. CDR3 length: 19 amino acids. The V gene end was trimmed by 3 bases and the J gene end by 4 bases; junction bases not matched to a gene: 15. Here the CDR3 DNA reads TGTGCCAGCTCACCGCTGGGACCGGGGCTAGCGGCGGGGGCCAACGTCCTGACTTTC. Translation: CASSPLGPGLAAGANVLTF.

This rearrangement joins TRBV27 to TRBJ1-5; a possible D gene is TRBD1 (5 bases). The CDR3 spans 13 residues. Per the germline V gene, CDR1 is MNHEY and CDR2 is SMNVEV (reference sequence). V gave up 3 bases and J gave up 5 bases, with 8 bases separating them. CDR3 protein: CASSFAGYQPQHF. DNA of the CDR3: TGTGCCAGCAGTTTTGCAGGGTATCAGCCCCAGCATTTT.

The rearrangement uses TRBV5-1 and TRBJ2-5, with TRBD2 matching over 8 bases. The CDR3 contains 17 residues. Germline CDR1 is SGHRS and CDR2 is YFSETQ. The V gene end was trimmed by 7 bases and the J gene end by 5 bases; junction bases not matched to a gene: 19. The CDR3 loop reads CASAGGGASGSWETQYF. DNA for the CDR3: TGCGCCAGCGCCGGAGGTGGCGCCAGCGGGAGCTGGGAGACCCAGTACTTC.

V usage is TRBV7-9 and J usage is TRBJ2-5, with D maybe TRBD1 (5 bases). CDR3 size: 13 residues. Germline V gene sequence: CDR1 SEHNR, CDR2 FQNEAQ (reference sequence). The germline V and J ends were trimmed by 4 bases and 5 bases, with 11 bases remaining between them. CDR3 DNA sequence: TGTGCCAGCAGCTCCTCAGGGTGGGAGACCCAGTACTTC. Its protein is CASSSSGWETQYF. The variable domain in full, completed from reference TRBV7-9 and TRBJ2-5, reads DTGVSQNPRHKITKRGQNVTFRCDPISEHNRLYWYRQTLGQGPEFLTYFQNEAQLEKSRLLSDRFSAERPKGSFSTLEIQRTEQGDSAMYLCASSSSGWETQYFGPGTRLLVL.

The V and J genes are TRBV7-8 and TRBJ1-1, with a tentative D call TRBD1 (6 bases). CDR3 length: 14 residues. Germline-derived CDR1 and CDR2 are SGHVS and FQNEAQ. V was trimmed by 4 bases and J by 1 base, leaving 10 bases between them. CDR3 region: CASSSRTENTEAFF. The CDR3 DNA reads TGTGCCAGCAGCTCCCGGACAGAGAACACTGAAGCTTTCTTT.